This TCR beta chain came from a study of blood T cell repertoires in COVID-19 (dated by TCRdb to 2019 to 2021). As for the study more broadly: Samples from collaborators originated in the United States, Italy and Spain and spanned both the acute and convalescent phases of COVID-19. Sample metadata almost always included a de-identified subject ID, COVID-19 status, age in years and sex. The material from the prospective study consisted of cDNA or gDNA derived from T cells, B-cell-depleted T cells, or PBMCs. A freely available public database, intended as a resource for researchers studying the immune response to SARS-CoV-2, is where the repertoires were released. The samples were drawn from the first 160 participants of the ongoing ImmuneRACE study and from 1,254 subjects provided by 6 global collaborators. Deeply sampled blood TCRbeta repertoires from subjects exposed to, actively infected with, or recovered from COVID-19 were included in the dataset. HLA class I and class II types, where available, came from metadata supplied by the sample provider rather than from assay-based typing.

This clone was found a few times. No antigen is known for it. Base qualities were left out, and no much larger clone turns up one base away. Collaborating institutions collected whole blood in K2EDTA tubes following their own protocols. Collaborator samples were shipped for TCRbeta analysis as frozen whole blood, isolated PBMCs, or DNA extracted from either sample type. The immunoSEQ Assay, a bias-controlled multiplex PCR, was used to amplify TCRbeta CDR3 regions from genomic DNA. Concerning the study's data processing: The number of nucleated cells in each sample was estimated by amplification of reference gene primers within the assay. To quantify the absolute abundance of each unique TCRbeta CDR3 rearrangement, sequence reads were collapsed and filtered. Productive Simpson clonality was computed per sample as the square root of Simpson's diversity index over productive rearrangements. The table was pulled from immuneACCESS by TCRdb, which kept in-frame rearrangements only. Such tables lose some clones; where checked, under half of the loss comes from unresolved V genes, and the rest has no known cause. Clone size and the V and J calls come from that table; the DNA yielded D and trimming. The sample table contains roughly 130,000 clones; only one count was recorded for 70% to 80% of them. Over 15% of the sample is taken by the ten largest.

Paper-wide results and their limitations: The quantity of clinical and demographic metadata differed by source and by participant and was supplied without curation.

Compared with germline, V lacks 5 bases and J lacks 0 bases; bases without a gene match: 16. CDR1 and CDR2 are drawn from the germline V gene: SGHDT, YYEEEE. The CDR3 spans 19 residues, from the cysteine through the phenylalanine. The sequence is cut down to CDR3 DNA, 57 bases in frame from base 1. The source is a man in his forties or fifties with acute or convalescent COVID-19. Source material: peripheral blood. The chain uses TRBV5-6 and TRBJ2-7; 11 nucleotides in the junction match TRBD1. The base sequence is TGTGCCAGCAGGACCGGGACAGGGGGAGTCGGTTCCCTCTCCTACGAGCAGTACTTC. This codes for CASRTGTGGVGSLSYEQYF. With the rest looked up from the reference TRBV5-6 and TRBJ2-7 genes rather than sequenced, the full variable domain is DAGVTQSPTHLIKTRGQQVTLRCSPKSGHDTVSWYQQALGQGPQFIFQYYEEEERQRGNFPDRFSGHQFPNYSSELNVNALLLGDSALYLCASRTGTGGVGSLSYEQYFGPGTRLTVT.